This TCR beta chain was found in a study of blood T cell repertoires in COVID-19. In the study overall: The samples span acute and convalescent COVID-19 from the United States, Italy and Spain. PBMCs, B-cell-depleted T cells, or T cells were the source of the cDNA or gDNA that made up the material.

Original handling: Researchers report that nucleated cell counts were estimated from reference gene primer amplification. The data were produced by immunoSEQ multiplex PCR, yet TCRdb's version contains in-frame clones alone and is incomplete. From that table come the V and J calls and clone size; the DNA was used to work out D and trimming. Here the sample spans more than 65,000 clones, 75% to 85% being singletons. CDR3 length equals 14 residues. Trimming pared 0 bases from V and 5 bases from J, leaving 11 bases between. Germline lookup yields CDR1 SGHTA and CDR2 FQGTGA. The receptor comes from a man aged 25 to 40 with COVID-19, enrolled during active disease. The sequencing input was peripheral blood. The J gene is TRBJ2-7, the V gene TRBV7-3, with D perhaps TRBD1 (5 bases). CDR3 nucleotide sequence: TGTGCCAGCAGCTTAACCCCTTGGGGCGACGAGCAGTACTTC. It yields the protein CASSLTPWGDEQYF. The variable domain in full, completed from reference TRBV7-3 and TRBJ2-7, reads GAGVSQTPSNKVTEKGKYVELRCDPISGHTALYWYRQSLGQGPEFLIYFQGTGAADDSGLPNDRFFAVRPEGSVSTLKIQRTERGDSAVYLCASSLTPWGDEQYFGPGTRLTVT.